These 13 T cell receptor beta chains were all obtained from the same sample, sequenced in a study of OX40 agonist ivuxolimab in advanced cancers. Produced via immunoSEQ multiplex PCR; TCRdb's table is partial and in-frame only. This sample carries approximately 65,000 clones, 89% of them seen once, and the ten largest clones take roughly 4%. Sample: CD4+ or CD8+ T cells sorted from blood, taken in a trial of the OX40 agonist ivuxolimab. These TCRs come from an adult with an advanced solid tumor such as melanoma, head and neck, liver or kidney cancer.

This clone showed up just once. The V and J genes are TRBV18 and TRBJ2-1; 12 bases fit TRBD2. Trimming cost V 1 base and J 7 bases; bases outside gene matches: 5. This CDR3 has 16 amino acids. The germline V gene has CDR1 KGHSH and CDR2 LQKENI. The CDR3 bases are TGTGCCAGCTCACCACAACTAGCGGGAGGATCGAATGAGCAGTTCTTC. Protein: CASSPQLAGGSNEQFF.

This chain uses TRBV5-6 with TRBJ1-5; D gene ambiguous. Germline V gene sequence: CDR1 SGHDT, CDR2 YYEEEE. This CDR3 is 13 amino acids long. The germline V and J ends were trimmed by 0 bases and 7 bases, with 8 bases remaining between them. The CDR3 region has the DNA TGTGCCAGCAGCTTGGCAGCTGGCCAGCCCCAGCATTTT. This gives the protein CASSLAAGQPQHF.

This sequence joins TRBV7-3 and TRBJ1-1; D is possibly TRBD1 (5 bases). V was trimmed by 4 bases and J by 4 bases, leaving 10 bases between them. The CDR3 is 13 amino acids. Germline V gene sequence: CDR1 SGHTA, CDR2 FQGTGA. The CDR3 DNA sequence: TGTGCCAGCAGCTCGACAGTGGTCACTGAAGCTTTCTTT. Translating it yields CASSSTVVTEAFF.

The chain links TRBV28 to TRBJ2-1; 10 nucleotides agree with TRBD1. This CDR3 is built from 13 residues. V shed 4 bases, J shed 6 bases, and the junction held 0 bases outside the gene matches. Germline V lookup: CDR1 MDHEN, CDR2 SYDVKM. CDR3 amino acids: CASSWTGGNEQFF. DNA of the CDR3: TGTGCCAGCAGTTGGACAGGGGGCAATGAGCAGTTCTTC.

The chain employs TRBV11-2 and TRBJ1-1; 7 nucleotides line up with TRBD1. With V trimmed by 5 bases and J by 5 bases, 5 bases remained unmatched. Germline CDR1 is SGHAT and CDR2 is FQNNGV. This CDR3 comprises 13 residues. In DNA form, the CDR3 reads TGTGCCAGCAGCCGGCACAGGGGAACTGAAGCTTTCTTT. The encoded protein is CASSRHRGTEAFF.

The CDR3 loop reads CASSPHGDEQFF. The CDR3 DNA reads TGTGCCAGCAGTCCACATGGGGATGAGCAGTTCTTC. The genes are TRBV2 and TRBJ2-1; unclear D gene. Germline CDR1 reads SNHLY; CDR2 reads FYNNEI. The CDR3 extends over 12 amino acids. Trimming took off 5 bases at V and 8 bases at J, with 10 bases between the two ends.

The chain is built from TRBV27 and TRBJ1-2, with D unclear. Trimming shortened V by 5 bases and J by 8 bases, and 15 bases separated the two germline ends. The CDR3 sequence is 13 residues long. Germline loops: CDR1 MNHEY, CDR2 SMNVEV (reference sequence). The CDR3 bases are TGTGCCAGCAGTCCCCAGTCAACTATAGGCTACACCTTC. Translation: CASSPQSTIGYTF.

The V call is TRBV30, the J call TRBJ1-2; D uncertain. Germline assignment: CDR1 GTSNPN and CDR2 SVGIG (reference sequence). The CDR3 is 11 residues long. V lost 1 base and J 7 bases, leaving 7 bases between the germline ends. The CDR3, as DNA: TGTGCCTGGAGTGAAGGGATTGGCTACACCTTC. Translation gives CAWSEGIGYTF. Full variable domain (outside the CDR3, taken from reference TRBV30 and TRBJ1-2): SQTIHQWPATLVQPVGSPLSLECTVEGTSNPNLYWYRQAAGRGLQLLFYSVGIGQISSEVPQNLSASRPQDRQFILSSKKLLLSDSGFYLCAWSEGIGYTFGSGTRLTVV.

The chain has TRBV7-2 and TRBJ2-3; TRBD2 matches 7 bases. The V gene end was trimmed by 1 base and the J gene end by 2 bases; junction bases not matched to a gene: 3. CDR1 is SGHTA, CDR2 FQGNSA, per germline. The CDR3 is 15 amino acids. The CDR3 here is CASSLGLADTDTQYF. The DNA for the CDR3 is TGTGCCAGCAGCTTAGGCCTAGCGGACACAGATACGCAGTATTTT.

The V call is TRBV28, the J call TRBJ1-5, with a tentative D call TRBD1 (6 bases). CDR3 length equals 16 residues. V lost 6 bases and J lost 0, with 15 bases in between. CDR1 is MDHEN and CDR2 is SYDVKM in the germline V gene. This CDR3 is CASSGFRTVSNQPQHF. In nucleotides, the CDR3 is TGTGCCAGCAGCGGCTTTCGGACAGTTAGCAATCAGCCCCAGCATTTT.

This clone was observed a single time. The chain links TRBV28 to TRBJ2-1, with a tentative D call TRBD1 (5 bases). The CDR3 length is 12 residues. Trimming pared 7 bases from V and 10 bases from J, leaving 14 bases between. Germline V CDR1 and CDR2: MDHEN, SYDVKM. In DNA, the CDR3 is TGTGCCAGCACCCTAGGTGGGGCGGAGCAGTTCTTC. Translation: CASTLGGAEQFF.

This clone was detected once. The gene calls are TRBV2 and TRBJ1-1; 11 bases are shared with TRBD1. The CDR3 is 14 amino acids. CDR1 and CDR2 (germline): SNHLY, FYNNEI. After removal of 5 bases from V and 5 bases from J, the junction contained 4 bases not matched to a gene. The CDR3 bases are TGTGCCAGCAGTCTGGGGACAGGGGGGACTGAAGCTTTCTTT. Protein product: CASSLGTGGTEAFF. Full variable domain (rest looked up from reference TRBV2 and TRBJ1-1): EPEVTQTPSHQVTQMGQEVILRCVPISNHLYFYWYRQILGQKVEFLVSFYNNEISEKSEIFDDQFSVERPDGSNFTLKIRSTKLEDSAMYFCASSLGTGGTEAFFGQGTRLTVV.

For this clone: One junction end does not reproduce the germline sequence, and a read error may be involved. The V and J genes are TRBV7-2 and TRBJ2-1, with TRBD1 identical over 12 bases. The CDR3 is 18 amino acids. The germline CDR1 and CDR2 sequences are SGHTA and FQGNSA. CDR3 amino acids: CASTLQGQGAGSYNEQFF. The CDR3 DNA follows: TGTGCCAGCACCTTACAGGGACAGGGGGCCGGCTCCTACAATGAGCAGTTCTTC.